This is a list of T cell receptor beta chains from one sample in a study of cytomegalovirus exposure and HLA in healthy donors. Using immunoSEQ multiplex PCR, the repertoire was profiled, and TCRdb retains in-frame clones only, with some absent. The top ten hold over 6% of the sample, which has 150,000 or so clones, roughly 83% seen once. The sample comprised PBMCs. The receptors were sampled from a man aged 25 to 45 in good health and CMV-seropositive. CDR3s include the opening cysteine and the closing phenylalanine or tryptophan. A D gene is named only where the DNA matches it firmly. The size of a clone is reported for some rows only, either as once, few or many, or as a class for expanded clones.

>few|TRBV28|-|TRBJ1-1
CASSHIWRGDQNTEAFF
TGTGCCAGCAGTCACATTTGGCGAGGTGACCAGAACACTGAAGCTTTCTTT
>-|TRBV2|-|TRBJ1-1
CASSGRQGDTEAFF
TGTGCCAGCAGCGGTAGACAAGGGGACACTGAAGCTTTCTTT
>-|TRBV6-4|-|TRBJ1-1
CASSDLKGDAFF
TGTGCCAGCAGTGACTTAAAAGGGGATGCTTTCTTT
>-|TRBV5-5|-|TRBJ1-1
CASSLNILLRNSEAFF
TGTGCCAGCAGCTTGAATATTCTACTGCGGAATTCTGAAGCTTTCTTT
>-|TRBV28|TRBD1|TRBJ2-3
CASSLTGTGSTDTQYF
TGTGCCAGCAGCCTCACCGGGACAGGGAGCACAGATACGCAGTATTTT
>-|TRBV6-1|TRBD2|TRBJ2-1
CASSDQRGNEQFF
TGTGCCAGCAGCGACCAGCGGGGTAATGAGCAGTTCTTC
>-|TRBV11-3|-|TRBJ2-1
CASSLDSSNEQFF
TGTGCCAGCAGCTTAGATAGCTCCAATGAGCAGTTCTTC
>once|TRBV18|-|TRBJ2-2
CASSGESTGELFF
TGTGCCAGCTCAGGAGAAAGCACCGGGGAGCTGTTTTTT
>few|TRBV7-3|TRBD2|TRBJ2-1
CASSRAGGYNEQFF
TGTGCCAGCAGCCGAGCGGGGGGCTACAATGAGCAGTTCTTC
>-|TRBV7-2|-|TRBJ2-1
CASSLGGLRWDEQFF
TGTGCCAGCAGCTTAGGGGGACTTCGTTGGGATGAGCAGTTCTTC
>-|TRBV11-2|-|TRBJ1-2
CASSQIYGYTF
TGTGCCAGCAGCCAGATCTATGGCTACACCTTC
>-|TRBV7-2|-|TRBJ2-7
CASSLGAGEIYEQYF
TGTGCCAGCAGCTTAGGGGCAGGGGAAATCTACGAGCAGTACTTC
>-|TRBV28|TRBD1|TRBJ1-2
CASSPAGTGYGYTF
TGTGCCAGCAGTCCCGCCGGGACAGGGTATGGCTACACCTTC
>few|TRBV7-2|TRBD2|TRBJ2-5
CASSSSGGAQETQYF
TGTGCCAGCAGTTCTAGCGGGGGGGCCCAAGAGACCCAGTACTTC
>-|TRBV5-1|TRBD1|TRBJ1-1
CASSSGQGTMNTEAFF
TGCGCCAGCAGCTCCGGACAGGGGACCATGAACACTGAAGCTTTCTTT
>-|TRBV29-1|-|TRBJ1-2
CSVVWGRGYGYTF
TGCAGCGTTGTCTGGGGGCGAGGCTATGGCTACACCTTC
>once|TRBV5-1|-|TRBJ1-1
CASNLRENTEAFF
TGCGCCAGCAACCTCCGGGAGAACACTGAAGCTTTCTTT
>-|TRBV5-8|-|TRBJ1-5
CASSQGAANQPQHF
TGTGCCAGCAGCCAAGGGGCAGCGAATCAGCCCCAGCATTTT
>-|TRBV18|-|TRBJ1-1
CASSPPRAGAEAFF
TGTGCCAGCTCACCACCTAGGGCTGGGGCGGAAGCTTTCTTT
>once|TRBV5-1|TRBD1|TRBJ1-2
CASSLPDRIAGYTF
TGCGCCAGCAGCCTACCGGACAGGATTGCTGGCTACACCTTC
>-|TRBV19|-|TRBJ1-5
CASNFEQGGYQPQHF
TGTGCCAGTAATTTCGAGCAGGGTGGTTATCAGCCCCAGCATTTT
>-|TRBV4-3|-|TRBJ1-1
CASSQEGGRMNTEAFF
TGCGCCAGCAGCCAAGAAGGGGGACGGATGAACACTGAAGCTTTCTTT
>-|TRBV25-1|TRBD1|TRBJ2-6
CASSPGQGLAGANVLTF
TGTGCCAGCAGTCCGGGACAGGGACTCGCTGGGGCCAACGTCCTGACTTTC
>-|TRBV6-5|-|TRBJ2-1
CASTRSGVGNNEQFF
TGTGCCAGCACCCGATCGGGAGTTGGAAACAATGAGCAGTTCTTC
>-|TRBV19|TRBD1|TRBJ1-5
CASTGGEVQPQHF
TGTGCCAGCACAGGGGGGGAAGTTCAGCCCCAGCATTTT
>-|TRBV5-1|TRBD1|TRBJ2-2
CASSYYPGQAHTGELFF
TGCGCCAGCAGCTATTACCCGGGACAGGCTCACACCGGGGAGCTGTTTTTT
>-|TRBV5-8|TRBD1|TRBJ2-3
CASTRQGAADTQYF
TGTGCCAGCACCAGACAGGGGGCTGCAGATACGCAGTATTTT
>-|TRBV11-2|TRBD1|TRBJ1-2
CASSWTGGNYGYTF
TGTGCCAGCAGCTGGACAGGGGGGAACTATGGCTACACCTTC
>-|TRBV9|-|TRBJ1-2
CASSVGAGDGYTF
TGTGCCAGCAGCGTGGGGGCGGGGGATGGCTACACCTTC
>-|TRBV10-3|TRBD1|TRBJ1-2
CAISEVQGAAYGYTF
TGTGCCATCAGTGAGGTCCAGGGGGCTGCCTATGGCTACACCTTC
>-|TRBV14|-|TRBJ2-1
CASSLGTYMGNEQFF
TGTGCCAGCAGCCTCGGGACATATATGGGGAATGAGCAGTTCTTC
>once|TRBV18|TRBD1|TRBJ1-1
CASSADRDGTEAFF
TGTGCCAGCTCAGCGGACAGGGATGGAACTGAAGCTTTCTTT
>-|TRBV11-2|-|TRBJ2-3
CASSFERQDTQYF
TGTGCCAGCAGCTTCGAACGACAGGATACGCAGTATTTT
>-|TRBV15|-|TRBJ2-5
CATSLRAQETQYF
TGTGCCACCAGCCTGAGAGCCCAAGAGACCCAGTACTTC
>-|TRBV11-3|-|TRBJ2-5
CASSLGGRETQYF
TGTGCCAGCAGCTTAGGAGGGAGAGAGACCCAGTACTTC
>-|TRBV27|TRBD2|TRBJ2-5
CASSKWASGKETQYF
TGTGCCAGCTCAAAGTGGGCTAGCGGAAAAGAGACCCAGTACTTC
>-|TRBV5-1|-|TRBJ1-3
CASSLPGGGNTIYF
TGCGCCAGCAGCTTGCCAGGTGGAGGAAACACCATATATTTT
>-|TRBV30|-|TRBJ1-2
CAWSDSALYGYTF
TGTGCCTGGAGTGATTCTGCGCTCTATGGCTACACCTTC
>-|TRBV2|TRBD1|TRBJ2-7
CASSGGQVVGQYF
TGTGCCAGCTCTGGGGGACAGGTCGTCGGGCAGTACTTC